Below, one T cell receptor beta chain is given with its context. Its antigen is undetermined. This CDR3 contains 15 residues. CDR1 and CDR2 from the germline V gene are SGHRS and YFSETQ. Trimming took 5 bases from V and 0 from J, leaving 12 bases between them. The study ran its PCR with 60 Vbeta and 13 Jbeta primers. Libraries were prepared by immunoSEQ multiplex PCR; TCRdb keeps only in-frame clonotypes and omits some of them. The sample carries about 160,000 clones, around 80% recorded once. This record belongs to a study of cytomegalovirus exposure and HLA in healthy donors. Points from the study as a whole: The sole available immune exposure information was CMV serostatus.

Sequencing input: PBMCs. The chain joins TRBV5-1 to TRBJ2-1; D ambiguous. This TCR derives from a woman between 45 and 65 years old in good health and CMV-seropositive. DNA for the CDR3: TGCGCCAGCAGTACTATGCGGAACTCCTACAATGAGCAGTTCTTC. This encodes CASSTMRNSYNEQFF.